The sequence of this TCR beta chain was determined in a study of cytomegalovirus exposure and HLA in healthy donors (dated by TCRdb to about 2017). Describing the broader study: In an earlier analysis of several hundred of the donors, 276 Gb of sequence data and some 100 million unique TCR beta sequences from roughly 190 million T cells were reported. On average, roughly 250,000 unique TCR beta nucleotide sequences were sequenced per donor among 300 to 500 genotyped donors of the cohort, with approximately 18% of those sequences being non-productive. The number of donors typed differed by locus, with roughly 620-630 for A, B, C, DRB1 and DQB1, more than 500 for DQA1, approximately 570 for DPA1, and 400 to 490 for DPB1. The study profiled the T cell repertoires of fewer than 850 subjects by immunosequencing and related them to cytomegalovirus serostatus. Donor age, sex, ethnicity and CMV serostatus were collected together with the repertoire data. An early release covering about 600 HLA-typed donors comprised 250 to 350 gigabases of sequencing data and 85 million or so unique TCR sequences. A later analysis re-analyzed previously published TCR beta repertoires from 600 to 850 donors and added high-resolution HLA genotyping to study TCR occurrence patterns. In an earlier analysis of 500 to 650 of the donors, high-throughput TCR beta sequencing was used to judge whether each TCR beta V gene segment behaved as functional or pseudogenic. Rather than using new phenotypic data, the later analysis identified candidate immune exposures from TCR beta sequences and from how often those sequences occurred across donors. The study aimed to test whether signatures of past pathogen exposure could be identified by cataloging public T cell receptors. To predict cytomegalovirus infection status, the study combined high-throughput TCR immunosequencing, statistical association of individual TCRs with disease status, and machine learning. Of the approximately 370 genotyped donors, 65% to 90% were placed in the genetic ancestry cluster associated with self-reported Caucasian donors. Because of strong linkage in the cohort, 4 to 6 DR-DQ haplotypes were treated as single units for association and clustering. Both class I and class II loci were covered by HLA typing, at four-digit resolution. Along with the 666-subject first cohort, a separate validation cohort of over 90 different subjects was used. All discovery cohort repertoires had been generated on a single sequencing platform. A later genetic analysis took genome-wide SNP genotypes for 398 of the 666 donors and used that subset as a discovery cohort.

The cohort consisted of 666 healthy bone marrow donors. All cohort members were sampled while nominally healthy, although unrecorded immune exposures were likely present. The donor was CMV seronegative and belonged to the group of roughly 330 seronegative cohort members. Every donor gave a peripheral blood sample, and the peripheral blood mononuclear cells from that sample were used for TCR beta sequencing. The Qiagen DNeasy Blood Extraction Kit was used to extract genomic DNA from the blood cell samples. Library creation used the immunoSEQ multiplex PCR assay. A mixture of 60 forward primers for TCR Vbeta segments and 13 reverse primers for TCR Jbeta segments was used in the multiplex PCR. The CDR3 region of rearranged TCR beta genes was amplified from genomic DNA by a multiplex PCR assay. The Illumina HiSeq System was used to sequence the amplified TCR beta libraries as 87-base-pair reads. Per the source publication's procedure: A later analysis tallied tens of millions of unique TCR beta chains across the 660 or so repertoires, and approximately 11 million of those chains were shared by two or more donors. A nearest-neighbor algorithm error-corrected the raw reads and collapsed the reads into unique sequences, merging closely related sequences to remove PCR and sequencing errors. CDR3 sequences were aligned to IMGT reference sequences to assign V, D and J gene segments. Each retained sequence needed at least a six-nucleotide match to both a V gene segment and a J gene segment. Rearrangements were classified as productive when the CDR3 lacked stop codons and remained in frame with V and J, and all other rearrangements were classified as non-productive. Following IMGT convention, CDR3 was defined as the stretch from the second conserved V-encoded cysteine up to the conserved J-encoded phenylalanine. In an earlier analysis of more than 550 of the donors, sequences lacking an unambiguous match to a single V gene segment were excluded. In an earlier analysis of approximately 610 of the donors, V segments were called functional above 56.7% productive rearrangements and were called segregating when the between-donor standard deviation exceeded 5%. A statistical classification framework was built to diagnose cytomegalovirus status from the catalog of TCR beta chain sequences. A later analysis assigned V and J genes by comparing TCR nucleotide sequences with IMGT/GENE-DB human TR gene sequences. In a later analysis, CDR3 sequences and most-parsimonious VDJ recombination scenarios were assigned using the TCRdist pipeline. In a later analysis, every TCR beta chain was defined by the combination of its CDR3 amino acid sequence and its V-gene family, and reads without a unique V-gene family were dropped. In a later analysis, around 650 highly shared, low-generation-probability nucleotide sequences were removed to address suspected cross-contamination and a sequencing artifact. In a later analysis, a clonal expansion index was calculated for each public chain from normalized within-repertoire ranks of inferred template counts. In a later analysis, generation probabilities were computed using a VDJ recombination model fitted to out-of-frame rearrangements, and the results were checked against IGoR. Hypergeometric tests were used in a later analysis to score TCR-TCR, TCR-HLA and TCR-CMV co-occurrence, with a repertoire-size bias correction applied to the TCR pairs. In a later analysis, false discovery rates were estimated by permuting HLA or CMV assignments 20 times. In a later analysis, co-occurring TCRs were grouped with DBSCAN, and TCRdist sequence similarity was added when clustering was performed within HLA-allele-positive subsets. Repertoires with fewer than 30,000 or more than 120,000 public chains, plus five repertoires with anomalous nucleotide sharing, were excluded from co-occurrence clustering. Here the immuneACCESS table is served through TCRdb, limited to in-frame sequences with V and J called. Missing clones are a known gap in these copies; in checked studies unresolved V genes cover under half, and the rest lacks a known reason. D and trimming were read from the DNA, whereas the V and J calls and clone size are those reported in that table. This sample gives roughly 220,000 clones in total; approximately 70% of them show up just once. The ten most abundant clones make up less than 2% of the sample.

Broad study findings and their caveats: An earlier analysis of around 540 of the donors showed that most TCR beta V segments appeared in productive rearrangements either about 90% or about 30% of the time, which broadly matched IMGT annotations. Strong co-occurrence of HLA alleles, especially DR and DQ, made assigning TCR associations to individual alleles difficult. In both the original and validation cohorts, the classifier was reported to diagnose cytomegalovirus status with high specificity and sensitivity. Because HLA typing was missing for some donors at each locus, association tests included only the typed subset. In a later analysis, HLA-associated TCR beta chains were found to be more clonally expanded and to have lower generation probabilities than equally common non-associated chains. Several of the top co-occurrence clusters appeared to be linked to parvovirus B19, influenza, CMV and Epstein-Barr virus, according to a later analysis. CMV serostatus was the only immune exposure information available for the cohort. In a later analysis, TCR association rates were found to vary across HLA loci, with the most associated TCRs seen for DRB1 alleles and the fewest for HLA-C alleles. Specific HLA alleles were associated with about 17,000 TCR beta sequences at a false discovery rate of 0.05 in a later analysis. A later genetic analysis associated a missense DCLRE1C variant with V-gene and J-gene trimming of TCR beta chains, and an independent cohort replicated the association. Roughly uniform sequencing depth across donors was assumed in presence/absence analyses, although this assumption may not hold. A later genetic analysis reported fewer N-insertions in productive TCRs among donors in an Asian-associated ancestry cluster than the roughly 720-donor mean. The authors suggested that the approach could potentially be extended to other disease states and immunological phenotypes. Because the 87-base-pair reads could not distinguish some IMGT-functional V segments, including TRBV6-2 and TRBV6-3, those segments were excluded. Over 15 rarely observed V segments, including chromosome 9 orphons, were excluded from the earlier analysis of about 610 of the donors because counts were too low. Only TCR beta chains were sequenced in this cohort, and the absence of alpha or paired-chain data limited detectable features. While some public TCRs were present in many individuals, most TCR sequences turned up only very rarely across donors. A later analysis found that most CMV-associated TCR beta chains appeared HLA-restricted, with HLA associations seemingly driven largely by CMV exposure. Correlated functional status among segregating V segments might reflect linkage disequilibrium, but an unknown experimental factor could not be ruled out. A further reported finding was that TCR beta sequences accurately predicted the HLA-A and HLA-B alleles for most subjects in the first cohort. Three of the identified cytomegalovirus-associated TCR beta chains were confirmed in vitro to be specific for cytomegalovirus antigens. The study listed approximately 160 TCR beta chains as associated with cytomegalovirus. The sequencing pipeline was judged likely to have produced a cluster of highly shared sequence variants as a technical artifact.

Germline trimming amounts to 5 bases on V and 4 bases on J, with 2 as the count of junction bases outside the gene matches. Spanning cysteine to phenylalanine, the CDR3 consists of 14 amino acids. CDR3 DNA only is kept here, 42 bases in frame from base 1. CDR1 and CDR2 are drawn from the germline V gene (reference sequence): MNHEY, SMNVEV. As concerns this clone: Its antigen has not been determined. No base quality information exists; no much larger clone differs at one position.

Sequencing was done on a sample of PBMCs. The origin of this receptor is a young woman in good health and CMV-seronegative. The V and J genes are TRBV27 and TRBJ1-6, with 7 bases matching TRBD1. CDR3 protein: CASSRTGYNSPLHF. DNA sequence: TGTGCCAGCAGTCGGACAGGATATAATTCACCCCTCCACTTT.